This TCR beta chain was identified in a study of T cells in Graves' hyperthyroidism and ophthalmopathy. Findings and limits, study-wide: In blood, most of the thyroid clonotypes expanded above 0.001 were also present.

The germline CDR1 and CDR2 sequences are MGHDK and SYGVNS. J was trimmed by 5 bases and V by 6 bases; bases with no gene match: 5. The CDR3 covers 13 residues. With respect to this clonotype: The antigen is undetermined.

Every diagnosis used clinical symptoms, serum thyroxine and TRAb, thyroid ultrasound and orbital computed tomography. The source material, RNA transcripts, was used to amplify TCR beta CDR3 regions. An initial round of RT-PCR targeting the TCR CDR3 relied on the HTBI primer set. From the multiplex PCR reads, TCRdb called clonotypes with MiXCR, one entry per CDR3 protein. The profile shows some 760,000 distinct CDR3 sequences, around 13% of them singletons. This TCR came from a woman younger than 35 with Graves' hyperthyroidism. The V call is TRBV25-1, the J call TRBJ2-5; TRBD2 aligns across 8 bases. Sequenced input: blood. CDR3 amino acids: CASRAGVLETQYF. The DNA for the CDR3 is TGTGCCAGCAGAGCGGGAGTATTGGAGACCCAGTACTTC.